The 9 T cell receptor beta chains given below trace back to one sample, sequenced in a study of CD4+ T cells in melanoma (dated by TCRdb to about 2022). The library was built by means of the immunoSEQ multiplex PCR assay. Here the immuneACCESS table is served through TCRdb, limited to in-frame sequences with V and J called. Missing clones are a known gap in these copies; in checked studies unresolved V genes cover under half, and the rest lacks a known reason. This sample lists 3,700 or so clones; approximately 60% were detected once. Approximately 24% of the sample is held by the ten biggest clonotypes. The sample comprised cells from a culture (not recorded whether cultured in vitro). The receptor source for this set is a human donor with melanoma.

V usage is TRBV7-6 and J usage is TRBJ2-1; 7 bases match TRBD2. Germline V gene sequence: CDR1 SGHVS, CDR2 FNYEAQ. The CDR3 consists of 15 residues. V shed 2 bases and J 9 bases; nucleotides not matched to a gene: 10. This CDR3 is CASSLLGGGAVEQFF. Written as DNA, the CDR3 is TGTGCCAGCAGCTTATTGGGCGGGGGAGCCGTTGAGCAGTTCTTC.

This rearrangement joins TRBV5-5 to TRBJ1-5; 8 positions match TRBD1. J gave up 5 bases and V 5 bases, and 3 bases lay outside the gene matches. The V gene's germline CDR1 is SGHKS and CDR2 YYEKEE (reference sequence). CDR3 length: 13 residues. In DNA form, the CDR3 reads TGTGCCAGCAGGGTACAGGGGGATCAGCCCCAGCATTTT. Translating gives CASRVQGDQPQHF.

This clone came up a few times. The DNA of the CDR3 is TGTGCCAGCAGCGTAGTGGGGCGGGGACCGTCGCATGATACGCAGTATTTT. Encoded protein: CASSVVGRGPSHDTQYF. V usage is TRBV9 and J usage is TRBJ2-3; weak D call: TRBD2 (6 bases). Germline CDR1 reads SGDLS; CDR2 reads YYNGEE. The germline V and J ends were trimmed by 0 bases and 6 bases, with 20 bases remaining between them. CDR3 length equals 17 residues.

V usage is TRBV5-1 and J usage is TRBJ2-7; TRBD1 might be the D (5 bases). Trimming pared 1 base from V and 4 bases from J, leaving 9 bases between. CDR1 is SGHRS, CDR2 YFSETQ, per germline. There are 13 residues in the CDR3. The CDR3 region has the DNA TGCGCCAGCAGCTTGCAGGGTTCTTACGAGCAGTACTTC. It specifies CASSLQGSYEQYF.

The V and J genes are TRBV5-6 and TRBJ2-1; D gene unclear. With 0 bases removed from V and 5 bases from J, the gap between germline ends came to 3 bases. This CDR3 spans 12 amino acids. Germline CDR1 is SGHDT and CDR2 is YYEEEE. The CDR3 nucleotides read TGTGCCAGCAGCTTGGAGCACAATGAGCAGTTCTTC. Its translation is CASSLEHNEQFF.

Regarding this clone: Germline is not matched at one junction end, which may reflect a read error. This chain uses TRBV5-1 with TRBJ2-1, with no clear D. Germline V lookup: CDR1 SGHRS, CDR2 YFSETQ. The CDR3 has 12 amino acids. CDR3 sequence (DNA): TGTGCCAGCAGCTTGGAGCACAATGAGCAGTTCTTC. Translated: CASSLEHNEQFF. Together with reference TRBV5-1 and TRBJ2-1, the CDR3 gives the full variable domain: KAGVTQTPRYLIKTRGQQVTLSCSPISGHRSVSWYQQTPGQGLQFLFEYFSETQRNKGNFPGRFSGRQFSNSRSEMNVSTLELGDSALYLCASSLEHNEQFFGPGTRLTVL.

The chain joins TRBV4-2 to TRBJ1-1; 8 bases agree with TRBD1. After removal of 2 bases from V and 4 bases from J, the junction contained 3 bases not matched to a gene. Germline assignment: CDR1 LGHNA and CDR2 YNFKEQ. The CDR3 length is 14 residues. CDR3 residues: CASSQPDRATEAFF. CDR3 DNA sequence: TGTGCCAGCAGCCAACCGGACAGGGCCACTGAAGCTTTCTTT.

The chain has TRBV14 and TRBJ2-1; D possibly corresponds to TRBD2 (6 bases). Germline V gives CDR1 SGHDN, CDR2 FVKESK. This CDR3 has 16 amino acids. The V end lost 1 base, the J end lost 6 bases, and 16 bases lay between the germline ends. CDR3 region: CASSQGIGGGGNEQFF. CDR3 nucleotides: TGTGCCAGCAGCCAAGGGATAGGTGGGGGAGGCAATGAGCAGTTCTTC.

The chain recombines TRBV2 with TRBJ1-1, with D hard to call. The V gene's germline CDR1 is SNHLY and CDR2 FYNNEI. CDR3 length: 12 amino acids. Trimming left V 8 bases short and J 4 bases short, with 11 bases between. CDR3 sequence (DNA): TGTGCCAGCGGAGGGATTTTCACTGAAGCTTTCTTT. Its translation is CASGGIFTEAFF.